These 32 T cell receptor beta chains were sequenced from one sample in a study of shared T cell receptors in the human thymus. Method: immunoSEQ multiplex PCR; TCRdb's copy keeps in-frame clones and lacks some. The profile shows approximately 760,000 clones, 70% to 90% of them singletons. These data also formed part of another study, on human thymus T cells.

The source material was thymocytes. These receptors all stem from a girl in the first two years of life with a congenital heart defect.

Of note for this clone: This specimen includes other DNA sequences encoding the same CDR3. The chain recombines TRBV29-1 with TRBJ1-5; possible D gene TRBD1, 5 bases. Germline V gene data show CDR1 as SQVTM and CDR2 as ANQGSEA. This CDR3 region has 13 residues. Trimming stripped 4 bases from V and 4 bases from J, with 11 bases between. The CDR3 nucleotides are TGCAGCGTTGCCCAGGGCCTGAATCAGCCCCAGCATTTT. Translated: CSVAQGLNQPQHF. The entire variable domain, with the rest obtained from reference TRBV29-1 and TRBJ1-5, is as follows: SAVISQKPSRDICQRGTSLTIQCQVDSQVTMMFWYRQQPGQSLTLIATANQGSEATYESGFVIDKFPISRPNLTFSTLTVSNMSPEDSSIYLCSVAQGLNQPQHFGDGTRLSIL.

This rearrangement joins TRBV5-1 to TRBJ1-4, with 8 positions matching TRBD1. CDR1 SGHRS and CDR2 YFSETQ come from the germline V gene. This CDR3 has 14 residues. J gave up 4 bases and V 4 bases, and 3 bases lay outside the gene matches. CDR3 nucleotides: TGCGCCAGCAGCCCGGACAGGGTTAATGAAAAACTGTTTTTT. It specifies CASSPDRVNEKLFF. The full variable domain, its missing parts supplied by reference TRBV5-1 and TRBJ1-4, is KAGVTQTPRYLIKTRGQQVTLSCSPISGHRSVSWYQQTPGQGLQFLFEYFSETQRNKGNFPGRFSGRQFSNSRSEMNVSTLELGDSALYLCASSPDRVNEKLFFGSGTQLSVL.

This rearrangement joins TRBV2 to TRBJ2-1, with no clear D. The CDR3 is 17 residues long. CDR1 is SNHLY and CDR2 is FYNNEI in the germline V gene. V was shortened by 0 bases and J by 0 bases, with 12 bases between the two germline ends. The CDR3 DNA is TGTGCCAGCAGTGAAGCGGTCCTATATGGCTCCTACAATGAGCAGTTCTTC. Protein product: CASSEAVLYGSYNEQFF.

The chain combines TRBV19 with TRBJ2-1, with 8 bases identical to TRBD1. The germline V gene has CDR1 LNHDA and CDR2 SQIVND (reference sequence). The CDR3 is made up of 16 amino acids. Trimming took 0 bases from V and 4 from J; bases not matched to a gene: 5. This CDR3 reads CASSIDKTGGYNEQFF. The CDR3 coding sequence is TGTGCCAGTAGTATAGATAAAACAGGGGGTTACAATGAGCAGTTCTTC.

CDR3 nucleotide sequence: TGTGCCAGCAGCGTAGGAGGGGGCAGCGGGACTGAAGCTTTCTTT. Translation gives CASSVGGGSGTEAFF. The chain recombines TRBV9 with TRBJ1-1; 7 bases match TRBD1. V shed 0 bases and J 5 bases; nucleotides not matched to a gene: 7. Germline V gives CDR1 SGDLS, CDR2 YYNGEE. The CDR3 runs to 15 residues.

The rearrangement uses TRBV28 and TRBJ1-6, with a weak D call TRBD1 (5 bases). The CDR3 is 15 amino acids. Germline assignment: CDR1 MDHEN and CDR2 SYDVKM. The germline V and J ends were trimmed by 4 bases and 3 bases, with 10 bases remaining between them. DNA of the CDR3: TGTGCCAGCAGTTCACAGGCGTTCTATAATTCACCCCTCCACTTT. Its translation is CASSSQAFYNSPLHF. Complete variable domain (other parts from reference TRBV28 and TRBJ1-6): DVKVTQSSRYLVKRTGEKVFLECVQDMDHENMFWYRQDPGLGLRLIYFSYDVKMKEKGDIPEGYSVSREKKERFSLILESASTNQTSMYLCASSSQAFYNSPLHFGNGTRLTVT.

DNA of the CDR3: TGTGCCAGCAGCATCCATGGGGTGGGCAGGGGGCGGGTGTTAGACACTGAAGCTTTCTTT. This codes for CASSIHGVGRGRVLDTEAFF. This chain joins TRBV5-4 and TRBJ1-1, with TRBD1 matching over 8 bases. The V gene end was trimmed by 4 bases and the J gene end by 3 bases; junction bases not matched to a gene: 23. CDR3 length: 20 amino acids. Germline V gene lookup returns CDR1 SGHNT and CDR2 YYREEE (reference sequence).

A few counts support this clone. CDR3: CASSPFTGPRFYEQYF. CDR3 coding DNA: TGCGCCAGCAGCCCCTTCACAGGGCCCAGGTTTTACGAGCAGTACTTC. V is TRBV5-1 and J is TRBJ2-7, with D tentatively TRBD1 (6 bases). Germline lookup yields CDR1 SGHRS and CDR2 YFSETQ. Trimming cost V 4 bases and J 4 bases, with 21 bases left between them. The CDR3 is 16 residues long.

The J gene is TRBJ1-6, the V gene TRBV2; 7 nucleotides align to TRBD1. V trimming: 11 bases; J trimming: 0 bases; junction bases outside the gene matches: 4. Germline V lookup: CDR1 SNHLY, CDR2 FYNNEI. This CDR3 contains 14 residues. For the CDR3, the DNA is TGTGCCGGGACAGAAAGCTCCTATAATTCACCCCTCCACTTT. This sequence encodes CAGTESSYNSPLHF.

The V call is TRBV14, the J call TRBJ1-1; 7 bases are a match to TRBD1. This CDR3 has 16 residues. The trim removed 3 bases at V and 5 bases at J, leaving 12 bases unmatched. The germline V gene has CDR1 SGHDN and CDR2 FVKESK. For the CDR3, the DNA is TGTGCCAGCAGCCACTCCCCTCAGGGGGTTTTTACTGAAGCTTTCTTT. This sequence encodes CASSHSPQGVFTEAFF.

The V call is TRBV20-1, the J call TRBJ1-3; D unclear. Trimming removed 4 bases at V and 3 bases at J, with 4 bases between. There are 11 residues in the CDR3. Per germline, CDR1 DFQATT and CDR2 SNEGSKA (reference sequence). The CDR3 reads CSATIGNTIYF. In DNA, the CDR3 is TGCAGTGCTACTATTGGAAACACCATATATTTT.

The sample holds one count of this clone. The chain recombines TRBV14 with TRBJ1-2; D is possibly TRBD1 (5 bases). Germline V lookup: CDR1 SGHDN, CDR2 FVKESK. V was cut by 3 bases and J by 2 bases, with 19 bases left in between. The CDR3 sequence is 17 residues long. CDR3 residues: CASSHRVDRQTNYGYTF. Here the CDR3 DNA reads TGTGCCAGCAGCCACCGGGTAGACCGACAGACGAACTATGGCTACACCTTC.

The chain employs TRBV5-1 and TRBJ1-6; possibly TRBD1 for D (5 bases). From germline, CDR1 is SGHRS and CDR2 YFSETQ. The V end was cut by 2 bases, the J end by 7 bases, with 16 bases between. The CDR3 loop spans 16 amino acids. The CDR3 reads CASSFTGGSDNSPLHF. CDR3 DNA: TGCGCCAGCAGCTTTACAGGAGGGTCGGACAATTCACCCCTCCACTTT.

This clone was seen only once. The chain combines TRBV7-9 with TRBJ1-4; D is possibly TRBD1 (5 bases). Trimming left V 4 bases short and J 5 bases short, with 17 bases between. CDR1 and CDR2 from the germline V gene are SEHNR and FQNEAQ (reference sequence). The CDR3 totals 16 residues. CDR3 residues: CASSCRPGRPNEKLFF. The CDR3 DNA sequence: TGTGCCAGCAGCTGCCGACCAGGGCGGCCGAATGAAAAACTGTTTTTT.

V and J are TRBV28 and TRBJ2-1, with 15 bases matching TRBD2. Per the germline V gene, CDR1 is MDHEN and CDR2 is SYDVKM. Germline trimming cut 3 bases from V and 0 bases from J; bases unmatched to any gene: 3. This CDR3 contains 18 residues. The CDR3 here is CASSFGTSGGSSYNEQFF. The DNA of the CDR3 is TGTGCCAGCAGTTTTGGGACTAGCGGGGGGAGCTCCTACAATGAGCAGTTCTTC.

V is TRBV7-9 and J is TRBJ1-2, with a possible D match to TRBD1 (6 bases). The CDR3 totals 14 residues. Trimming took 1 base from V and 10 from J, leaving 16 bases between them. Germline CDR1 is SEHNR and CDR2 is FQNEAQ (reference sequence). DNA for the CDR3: TGTGCCAGCAGCTTAGGTCGACAGGACAGAGACTACACCTTC. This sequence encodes CASSLGRQDRDYTF.

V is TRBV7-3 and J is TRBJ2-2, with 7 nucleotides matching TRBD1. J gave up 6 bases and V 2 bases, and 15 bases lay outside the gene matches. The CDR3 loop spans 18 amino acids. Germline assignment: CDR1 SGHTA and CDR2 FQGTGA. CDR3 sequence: CASSLEGRAGGQAGELFF. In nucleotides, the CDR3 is TGTGCCAGCAGCTTAGAAGGGCGGGCAGGGGGTCAGGCCGGGGAGCTGTTTTTT.

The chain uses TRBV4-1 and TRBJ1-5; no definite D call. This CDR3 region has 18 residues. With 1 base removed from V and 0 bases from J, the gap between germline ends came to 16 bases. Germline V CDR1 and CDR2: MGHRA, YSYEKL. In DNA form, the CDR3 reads TGCGCCAGCAGCCAAGTCCCCAGAGGTTCCTATAGCAATCAGCCCCAGCATTTT. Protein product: CASSQVPRGSYSNQPQHF.

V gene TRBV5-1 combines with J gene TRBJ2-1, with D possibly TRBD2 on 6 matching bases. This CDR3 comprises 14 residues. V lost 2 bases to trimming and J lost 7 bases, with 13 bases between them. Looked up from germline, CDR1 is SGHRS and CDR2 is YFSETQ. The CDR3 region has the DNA TGCGCCAGCAGCTTCTTTTTGGAGGGTAATGAGCAGTTCTTC. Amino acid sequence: CASSFFLEGNEQFF.

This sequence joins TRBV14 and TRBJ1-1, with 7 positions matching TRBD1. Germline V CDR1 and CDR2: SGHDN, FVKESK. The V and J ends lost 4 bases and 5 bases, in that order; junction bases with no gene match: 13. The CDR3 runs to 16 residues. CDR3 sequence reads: CASSPGHTPGGTEAFF. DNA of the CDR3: TGTGCCAGCAGCCCGGGACACACACCAGGGGGGACTGAAGCTTTCTTT. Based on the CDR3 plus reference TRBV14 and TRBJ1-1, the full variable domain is EAGVTQFPSHSVIEKGQTVTLRCDPISGHDNLYWYRRVMGKEIKFLLHFVKESKQDESGMPNNRFLAERTGGTYSTLKVQPAELEDSGVYFCASSPGHTPGGTEAFFGQGTRLTVV.

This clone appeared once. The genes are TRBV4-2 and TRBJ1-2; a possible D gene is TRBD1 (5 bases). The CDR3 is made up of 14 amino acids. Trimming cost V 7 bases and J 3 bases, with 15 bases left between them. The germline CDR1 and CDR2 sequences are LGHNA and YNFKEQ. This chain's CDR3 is CASKQQAVDYGYTF. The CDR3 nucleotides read TGTGCCAGCAAACAACAGGCGGTCGACTATGGCTACACCTTC.

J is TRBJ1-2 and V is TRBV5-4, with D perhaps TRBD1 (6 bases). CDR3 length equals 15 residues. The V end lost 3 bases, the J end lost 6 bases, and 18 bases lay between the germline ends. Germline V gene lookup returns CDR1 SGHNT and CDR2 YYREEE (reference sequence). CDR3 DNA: TGTGCCAGCAGCTGGGGGGGGGCAGAGGGGCATGGCTACACCTTC. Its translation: CASSWGGAEGHGYTF.

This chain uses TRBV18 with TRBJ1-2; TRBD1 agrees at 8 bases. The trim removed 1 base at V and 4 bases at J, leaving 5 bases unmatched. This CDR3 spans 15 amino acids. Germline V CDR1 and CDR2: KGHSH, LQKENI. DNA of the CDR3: TGTGCCAGCTCACCACGTTCCGGGACAGGCTATGGCTACACCTTC. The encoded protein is CASSPRSGTGYGYTF.

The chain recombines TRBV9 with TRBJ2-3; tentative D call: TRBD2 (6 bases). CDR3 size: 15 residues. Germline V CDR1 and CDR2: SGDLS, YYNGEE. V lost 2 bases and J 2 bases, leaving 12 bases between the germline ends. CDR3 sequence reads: CASSVWGEVTDTQYF. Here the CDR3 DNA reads TGTGCCAGCAGCGTGTGGGGGGAAGTCACAGATACGCAGTATTTT.

In nucleotides, the CDR3 is TGTGCCAGTAGTATAGATCTATTGGCAGGGAATTCACCCCTCCACTTT. This sequence encodes CASSIDLLAGNSPLHF. The chain uses TRBV19 and TRBJ1-6; the D gene is possibly TRBD1 (5 bases). The length of the CDR3 is 16 residues. V lost 0 bases to trimming and J lost 7 bases, with 13 bases between them. Germline V gene data show CDR1 as LNHDA and CDR2 as SQIVND (reference sequence).

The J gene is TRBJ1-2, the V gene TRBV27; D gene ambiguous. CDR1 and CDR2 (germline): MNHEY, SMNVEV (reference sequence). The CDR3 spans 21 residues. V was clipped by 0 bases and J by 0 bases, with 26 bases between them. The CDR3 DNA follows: TGTGCCAGCAGTTTATCGGGTCAGTCCATGCGGTATAGAAGCCCTAACTATGGCTACACCTTC. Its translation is CASSLSGQSMRYRSPNYGYTF.

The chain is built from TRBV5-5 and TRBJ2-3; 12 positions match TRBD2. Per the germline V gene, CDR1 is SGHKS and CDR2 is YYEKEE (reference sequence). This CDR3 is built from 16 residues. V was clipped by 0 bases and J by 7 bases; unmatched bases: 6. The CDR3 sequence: CASSLATSGGRHTQYF. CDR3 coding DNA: TGTGCCAGCAGCTTGGCCACTAGCGGGGGGCGACATACGCAGTATTTT.

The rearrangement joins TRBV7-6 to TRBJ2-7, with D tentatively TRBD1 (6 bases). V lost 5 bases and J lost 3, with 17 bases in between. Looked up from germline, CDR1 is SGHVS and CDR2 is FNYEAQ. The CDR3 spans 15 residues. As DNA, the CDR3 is TGTGCCAGCAGCCAGGGGTCGGGGTCGGGCTACGAGCAGTACTTC. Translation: CASSQGSGSGYEQYF.

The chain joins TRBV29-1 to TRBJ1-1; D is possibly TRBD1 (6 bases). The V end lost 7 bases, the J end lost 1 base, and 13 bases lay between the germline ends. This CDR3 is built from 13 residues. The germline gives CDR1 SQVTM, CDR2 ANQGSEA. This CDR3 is CSETPGQNTEAFF. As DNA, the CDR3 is TGCAGCGAGACCCCGGGACAGAACACTGAAGCTTTCTTT. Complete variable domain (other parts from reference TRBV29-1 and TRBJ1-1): SAVISQKPSRDICQRGTSLTIQCQVDSQVTMMFWYRQQPGQSLTLIATANQGSEATYESGFVIDKFPISRPNLTFSTLTVSNMSPEDSSIYLCSETPGQNTEAFFGQGTRLTVV.

In DNA form, the CDR3 reads TGTGCCAGCAGCTATACAGGGAACACTGAAGCTTTCTTT. It specifies CASSYTGNTEAFF. The chain links TRBV28 to TRBJ1-1; D perhaps matches TRBD1 (5 bases). Germline CDR1 MDHEN, CDR2 SYDVKM. The CDR3 consists of 13 residues. Trimming cost V 6 bases and J 1 base, with 9 bases left between them.

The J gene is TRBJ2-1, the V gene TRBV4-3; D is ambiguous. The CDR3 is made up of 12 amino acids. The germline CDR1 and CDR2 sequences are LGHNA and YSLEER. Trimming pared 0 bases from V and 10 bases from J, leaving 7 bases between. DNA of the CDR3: TGCGCCAGCAGCCAAGATATGGGCGAGCAGTTCTTC. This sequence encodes CASSQDMGEQFF.

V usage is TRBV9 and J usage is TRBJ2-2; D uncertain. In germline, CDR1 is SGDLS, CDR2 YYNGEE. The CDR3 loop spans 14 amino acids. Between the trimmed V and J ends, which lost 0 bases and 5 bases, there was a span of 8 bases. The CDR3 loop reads CASSVESETGELFF. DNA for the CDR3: TGTGCCAGCAGCGTAGAATCAGAAACCGGGGAGCTGTTTTTT.